What follows is one T cell receptor (beta chain) and its context. The data stem from a study of T cell responses to AZD1222 COVID-19 vaccine. Profiling relied on immunoSEQ multiplex PCR, and the TCRdb table lists in-frame clones only, not all of them. This table holds some 120,000 clones, around 88% found once. V was pared by 0 bases and J by 0 bases, with 7 bases between. This CDR3 has 15 residues. Germline V gene data show CDR1 as SGHDT and CDR2 as YYEEEE. This specimen was peripheral blood, taken on day 0 of AZD1222 vaccination. The chain links TRBV5-6 to TRBJ1-3; D is unresolved. The source of this sequence is an adult in good health. The CDR3 spells CASSLAPSSGNTIYF. DNA of the CDR3: TGTGCCAGCAGCTTGGCCCCGAGCTCTGGAAACACCATATATTTT.